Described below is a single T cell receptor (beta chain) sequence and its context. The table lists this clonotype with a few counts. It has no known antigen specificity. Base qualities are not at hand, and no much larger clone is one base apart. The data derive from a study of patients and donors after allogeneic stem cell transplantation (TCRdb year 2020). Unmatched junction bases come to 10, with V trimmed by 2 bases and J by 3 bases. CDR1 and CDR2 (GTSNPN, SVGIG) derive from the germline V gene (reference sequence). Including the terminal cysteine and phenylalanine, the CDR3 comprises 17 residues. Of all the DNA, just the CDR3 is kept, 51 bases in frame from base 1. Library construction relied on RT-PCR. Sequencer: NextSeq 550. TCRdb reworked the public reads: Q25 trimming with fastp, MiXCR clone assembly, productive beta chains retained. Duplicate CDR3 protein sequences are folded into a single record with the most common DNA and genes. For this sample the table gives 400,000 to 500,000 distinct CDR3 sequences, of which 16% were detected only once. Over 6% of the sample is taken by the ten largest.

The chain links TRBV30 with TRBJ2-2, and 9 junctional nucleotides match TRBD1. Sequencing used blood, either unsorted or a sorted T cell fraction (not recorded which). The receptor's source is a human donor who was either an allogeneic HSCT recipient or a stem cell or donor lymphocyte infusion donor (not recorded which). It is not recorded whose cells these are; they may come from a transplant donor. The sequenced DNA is TGTGCCTGGAGTCATTCTCGAACAGGGGGCTACACCGGGGAGCTGTTTTTT. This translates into CAWSHSRTGGYTGELFF.